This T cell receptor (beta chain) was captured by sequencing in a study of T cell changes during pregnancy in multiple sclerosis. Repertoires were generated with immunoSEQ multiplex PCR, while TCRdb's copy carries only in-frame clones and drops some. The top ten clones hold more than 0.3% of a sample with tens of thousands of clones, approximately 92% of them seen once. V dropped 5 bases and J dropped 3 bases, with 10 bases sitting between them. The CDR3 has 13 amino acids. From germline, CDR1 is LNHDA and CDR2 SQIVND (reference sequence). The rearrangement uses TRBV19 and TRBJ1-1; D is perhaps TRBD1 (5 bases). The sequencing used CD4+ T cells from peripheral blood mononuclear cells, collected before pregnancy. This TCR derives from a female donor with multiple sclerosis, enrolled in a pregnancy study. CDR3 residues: CASSSKGDTEAFF. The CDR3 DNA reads TGTGCCAGTAGTTCCAAAGGGGACACTGAAGCTTTCTTT. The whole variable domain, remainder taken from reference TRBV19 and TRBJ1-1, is DGGITQSPKYLFRKEGQNVTLSCEQNLNHDAMYWYRQDPGQGLRLIYYSQIVNDFQKGDIAEGYSVSREKKESFPLTVTSAQKNPTAFYLCASSSKGDTEAFFGQGTRLTVV.